The sequence of this T cell receptor beta chain was determined in a study of blood T cells in healthy people across ages. Donors ranged from roughly 6 to 90 years old and were healthy Caucasians in Russia. A second PCR of roughly 6 to 12 cycles used a sample-barcoded 5' primer and a J-beta primer mix. MiXCR was run by TCRdb on the 5' RACE reads, yielding one entry per CDR3 protein. The repertoire holds about 1,400,000 distinct CDR3 sequences, with approximately 38% as singletons. V shed 3 bases, J shed 6 bases, and the junction held 6 bases outside the gene matches. This CDR3 spans 14 amino acids. The germline gives CDR1 ENHRY, CDR2 SYGVKD.

The V and J genes are TRBV10-3 and TRBJ1-2, with 8 bases that match TRBD1. The sequenced sample consisted of blood. The TCR originated in a young woman in good health. In DNA form, the CDR3 reads TGTGCCATCAGTGAAGGCAGGGGGCCGGATGGCTACACCTTC. This sequence encodes CAISEGRGPDGYTF.